This TCR beta chain was identified during a study of identical twins. Findings and limits, study-wide: Cross-sectional statistical analysis was relied on for the conclusions, without the same donors being followed.

TCRdb used MiXCR to reprocess the 5' RACE reads, holding one entry per CDR3 protein. This sample has fewer than 650,000 distinct CDR3 sequences, with roughly 6.6% found just once. This clonotype was detected a few times. Its antigen is undetermined. The CDR3 contains 13 residues. V shed 0 bases and J 2 bases; nucleotides not matched to a gene: 0. Per the germline V gene, CDR1 is DFQATT and CDR2 is SNEGSKA (reference sequence). The same data also went into a second study, on yellow fever vaccine responses in identical twins.

Sequenced sample: PBMCs. This chain joins TRBV20-1 and TRBJ1-2, with 7 nucleotides matching TRBD1. This receptor was obtained from a woman aged 18-30 years in good health. CDR3: CSAREGGNYGYTF. The CDR3 DNA follows: TGCAGTGCTAGAGAAGGGGGCAACTATGGCTACACCTTC.